Below, 31 T cell receptor beta chains from the same sample are listed, as sequenced in a study of shared clonotypes between healthy human individuals (dated by TCRdb to about 2020). The library was produced with the immunoSEQ multiplex PCR assay. TCRdb mirrors the immuneACCESS table, restricted to in-frame sequences. Some clones are absent from its copies; in checked studies, under half trace to an unresolved V gene, and the reason for the others is unknown. This sample is represented by 190,000 or so clones; approximately 60% of them were singletons. 8.5% to 12% of the sample comes from the top ten. The material sequenced was memory CD4+ T cells sorted from blood. Taken with the paper, the label for cell subset or site translates to: CD45RA-negative fraction. These receptors were taken from a man aged 25-40 years in good health.

The J gene is TRBJ2-5, the V gene TRBV5-1, with no clear D. Germline V CDR1 and CDR2: SGHRS, YFSETQ. CDR3 length: 13 amino acids. V lost 0 bases, J lost 4 bases, and 7 bases lay in between. DNA for the CDR3: TGCGCCAGCAGCTTGGAGACAATAGAGACCCAGTACTTC. It specifies CASSLETIETQYF.

J is TRBJ1-2 and V is TRBV28; 7 positions match TRBD1. Looked up from germline, CDR1 is MDHEN and CDR2 is SYDVKM. CDR3 length: 13 amino acids. Unmatched junction bases numbered 10, after V lost 8 bases and J lost 7 bases. CDR3 in amino acids: CASHGDSQGGYTF. The CDR3 DNA follows: TGTGCCAGCCACGGGGACAGCCAGGGTGGCTACACCTTC.

The J gene is TRBJ2-1, the V gene TRBV4-1; 9 bases match TRBD1. The CDR3 is 18 amino acids. Trimming took 0 bases from V and 0 from J; bases not matched to a gene: 6. CDR1 MGHRA and CDR2 YSYEKL come from the germline V gene. The CDR3 DNA follows: TGCGCCAGCAGCCAAGACGGGACAGGGTCTCTCTCCTACAATGAGCAGTTCTTC. Translation: CASSQDGTGSLSYNEQFF.

J is TRBJ1-4 and V is TRBV18; D might be TRBD1 (5 bases). The CDR3 is made up of 14 amino acids. CDR1 is KGHSH, CDR2 LQKENI, per germline. V was cut by 8 bases and J by 0 bases, with 10 bases left in between. The CDR3 sequence is CASAGPSTNEKLFF. In DNA form, the CDR3 reads TGTGCCAGCGCGGGACCGTCAACTAATGAAAAACTGTTTTTT.

The chain carries TRBV25-1 and TRBJ2-2; TRBD2 is a possible D gene (5 bases). Per the germline V gene, CDR1 is MGHDK and CDR2 is SYGVNS. Trimming removed 7 bases from V and 4 bases from J, with 10 bases in between. This CDR3 spans 13 amino acids. In DNA, the CDR3 is TGTGCCAGCACGAGCGGTAGCACCGGGGAGCTGTTTTTT. Encoded protein: CASTSGSTGELFF.

The chain employs TRBV6-1 and TRBJ1-1; 7 bases are a match to TRBD1. The germline gives CDR1 MNHNS, CDR2 SASEGT. Trimming cost V 3 bases and J 1 base; bases outside gene matches: 8. This CDR3 is built from 16 residues. CDR3 region: CASSDLAGTENTEAFF. The CDR3 region has the DNA TGTGCCAGCAGTGACCTTGCCGGGACAGAGAACACTGAAGCTTTCTTT.

CDR3 bases: TGTGCCACCAGCAGAGGGACTAGCGGGAGGCGGACCGGAAATGAGCAGTTCTTC. Protein sequence: CATSRGTSGRRTGNEQFF. The rearrangement joins TRBV15 to TRBJ2-1; 14 bases map to TRBD2. The junction had 9 bases not matched to a gene; V was cut back by 1 base and J by 7 bases. Looked up from germline, CDR1 is LNHNV and CDR2 is YYDKDF (reference sequence). This CDR3 is built from 18 residues.

The CDR3 DNA follows: TGTGCCCAAACTGCCCGCTCTGGGGCCAACGTCCTGACTTTC. This encodes CAQTARSGANVLTF. The chain employs TRBV2 and TRBJ2-6, with D unresolved. The germline CDR1 and CDR2 sequences are SNHLY and FYNNEI. The CDR3 has 14 amino acids. Trimming took 11 bases from V and 0 from J, leaving 11 bases between them.

As for this clone: The sample carries other DNA sequences with the same CDR3. The V gene is TRBV19, the J gene TRBJ1-1; unclear D gene. Germline CDR1 and CDR2: LNHDA and SQIVND (reference sequence). The CDR3 has 13 amino acids. Trimming cost V 3 bases and J 1 base, with 6 bases left between them. DNA for the CDR3: TGTGCCAGTAGTATCGGACGGAACACTGAAGCTTTCTTT. Translating gives CASSIGRNTEAFF.

This clone was counted a single time. DNA of the CDR3: TGTGCCAGCAGTCTTATCACAGATACGCAGTATTTT. This gives the protein CASSLITDTQYF. This chain uses TRBV28 with TRBJ2-3; the D is unclear. The length of the CDR3 is 12 residues. Trimming removed 5 bases at V and 2 bases at J, with 5 bases between. Germline CDR1 and CDR2: MDHEN and SYDVKM.

This clone is a singleton in its sample. The J gene is TRBJ2-1, the V gene TRBV28, with TRBD1 matching 9 bases. V lost 7 bases and J lost 8; bases outside the gene matches: 9. The germline gives CDR1 MDHEN, CDR2 SYDVKM. CDR3 size: 14 residues. This CDR3 is CASILDRGIDEQFF. CDR3 nucleotide sequence: TGTGCCAGCATCCTAGACAGGGGGATCGATGAGCAGTTCTTC.

V gene TRBV7-6 combines with J gene TRBJ2-7; 12 bases are shared with TRBD2. The germline V gene has CDR1 SGHVS and CDR2 FNYEAQ. The CDR3 extends over 15 amino acids. After removal of 0 bases from V and 7 bases from J, the junction contained 4 bases not matched to a gene. CDR3 in amino acids: CASSLALAGGGEQYF. For the CDR3, the DNA is TGTGCCAGCAGCTTAGCCCTAGCGGGAGGGGGGGAGCAGTACTTC.

The chain has TRBV19 and TRBJ2-2; weak D call: TRBD1 (6 bases). The CDR3 is made up of 15 amino acids. The germline V gene has CDR1 LNHDA and CDR2 SQIVND (reference sequence). V was trimmed by 5 bases and J by 0 bases, leaving 10 bases between them. The chain's CDR3 is CASSGRGSNTGELFF. The CDR3 bases are TGTGCCAGTAGTGGCAGGGGATCGAACACCGGGGAGCTGTTTTTT.

The chain carries TRBV7-9 and TRBJ1-4; the match to TRBD1 covers 8 bases. V gave up 8 bases and J gave up 5 bases; unmatched junction bases: 4. The germline V gene encodes CDR1 SEHNR and CDR2 FQNEAQ (reference sequence). The CDR3 loop spans 13 amino acids. CDR3: CASCRDRNEKLFF. CDR3 bases: TGTGCCAGCTGCAGGGACAGGAATGAAAAACTGTTTTTT.

This clone was seen a single time. The rearrangement uses TRBV5-4 and TRBJ1-5; D is unresolved. CDR1 SGHNT and CDR2 YYREEE come from the germline V gene (reference sequence). V shed 0 bases and J shed 4 bases, with 11 bases lying between them. The CDR3 contains 15 residues. The CDR3 DNA follows: TGTGCCAGCAGCTTGGGTCCAGCAGAGAATCAGCCCCAGCATTTT. Its protein is CASSLGPAENQPQHF. Supplemented by reference TRBV5-4 and TRBJ1-5, the full variable domain reads ETGVTQSPTHLIKTRGQQVTLRCSSQSGHNTVSWYQQALGQGPQFIFQYYREEENGRGNFPPRFSGLQFPNYSSELNVNALELDDSALYLCASSLGPAENQPQHFGDGTRLSIL.

The rearrangement joins TRBV10-1 to TRBJ2-7, with TRBD2 matching 15 bases. Germline V gene lookup returns CDR1 WNHNN and CDR2 SYGVQD (reference sequence). V lost 10 bases and J lost 1; bases outside the gene matches: 17. The CDR3 has 19 amino acids. The chain's CDR3 is CAKDLLGLAGGMASYEQYF. CDR3 DNA sequence: TGCGCCAAAGACTTATTGGGACTAGCGGGAGGAATGGCGTCCTACGAGCAGTACTTC.

The V and J genes are TRBV19 and TRBJ2-7, with a possible D match to TRBD2 (6 bases). CDR3 length: 15 amino acids. V shed 5 bases and J shed 6 bases, with 20 bases lying between them. From germline, CDR1 is LNHDA and CDR2 SQIVND (reference sequence). The CDR3 region has the DNA TGTGCCAGTAGTGCGGGACCTACGTTTTTGGGCGAGCAGTACTTC. This sequence encodes CASSAGPTFLGEQYF.

The CDR3 DNA reads as TGTGCCAGCCTCCTAAGCGGGGCGTTTACTGAAGCTTTCTTT. Translated: CASLLSGAFTEAFF. The V and J genes are TRBV11-2 and TRBJ1-1, with D possibly matching TRBD1 (5 bases). The CDR3 runs 14 residues. CDR1 is SGHAT and CDR2 is FQNNGV in the germline V gene. V was shortened by 8 bases and J by 5 bases, with 18 bases between the two germline ends.

This chain joins TRBV18 and TRBJ2-5; tentatively, D is TRBD1 (6 bases). Germline V gives CDR1 KGHSH, CDR2 LQKENI. The CDR3 length is 13 residues. Trimming left V 5 bases short and J 0 bases short, with 7 bases between. CDR3 nucleotides: TGTGCCAGCTCATGGGACAACCAAGAGACCCAGTACTTC. Its translation is CASSWDNQETQYF.

The rearrangement uses TRBV27 and TRBJ1-2, with D possibly being TRBD1 (5 bases). The CDR3 totals 15 residues. V was shortened by 5 bases and J by 0 bases, with 13 bases between the two germline ends. Per germline, CDR1 MNHEY and CDR2 SMNVEV (reference sequence). CDR3 region: CASSGRQRSNYGYTF. The CDR3 coding sequence is TGTGCCAGCAGTGGGAGACAGAGGTCTAACTATGGCTACACCTTC.

The chain couples TRBV25-1 to TRBJ2-7, with TRBD2 identical over 7 bases. Looked up from germline, CDR1 is MGHDK and CDR2 is SYGVNS. The CDR3 consists of 13 residues. Trimming at V came to 8 bases and at J to 7 bases, leaving 11 bases not matched to a gene. The CDR3 is CASQGAGAGEQYF. CDR3 DNA: TGTGCCAGCCAAGGGGCGGGAGCGGGAGAGCAGTACTTC.

This chain links TRBV14 with TRBJ2-6; 10 bases align to TRBD1. V gave up 0 bases and J gave up 3 bases; unmatched junction bases: 8. Germline CDR1 and CDR2: SGHDN and FVKESK. The CDR3 consists of 19 residues. CDR3 region: CASSQDVDRGLIGANVLTF. CDR3 nucleotide sequence: TGTGCCAGCAGCCAAGATGTAGACAGGGGGCTCATTGGGGCCAACGTCCTGACTTTC.

This clone was recorded many times. This rearrangement joins TRBV7-9 to TRBJ2-7, with D uncertain. The V end was cut by 6 bases, the J end by 3 bases, with 6 bases between. The CDR3 totals 11 residues. Germline CDR1 reads SEHNR; CDR2 reads FQNEAQ (reference sequence). As DNA, the CDR3 is TGTGCCAGCAGTAGTTACTACGAGCAGTACTTC. It codes for CASSSYYEQYF.

The rearrangement links TRBV6-5 to TRBJ2-3, with D possibly matching TRBD2 (6 bases). The CDR3 length is 15 residues. The V gene's germline CDR1 is MNHEY and CDR2 SVGAGI. V was trimmed by 6 bases and J by 2 bases, leaving 15 bases between them. CDR3 sequence: CASRKFGTLTDTQYF. Here the CDR3 DNA reads TGTGCCAGCAGGAAATTCGGGACTCTCACAGATACGCAGTATTTT.

The chain employs TRBV9 and TRBJ2-5; perhaps D is TRBD1 or TRBD2 (5 bases each). Germline V CDR1 and CDR2: SGDLS, YYNGEE. The CDR3 runs 15 residues. Trimming pared 1 base from V and 2 bases from J, leaving 12 bases between. The CDR3 loop reads CASSVLTGPQETQYF. CDR3 in DNA: TGTGCCAGCAGCGTACTTACGGGACCACAAGAGACCCAGTACTTC.

This clone was counted a few times. This chain joins TRBV10-3 and TRBJ2-2; a possible D gene is TRBD2 (6 bases). The CDR3 has 15 amino acids. Germline V lookup: CDR1 ENHRY, CDR2 SYGVKD. Deletions cut 4 bases from V and 7 bases from J, with 16 bases between. Here the CDR3 reads CAISGASSASGELFF. The CDR3 nucleotides read TGTGCCATCAGTGGCGCATCTAGCGCAAGCGGGGAGCTGTTTTTT.

The chain couples TRBV6-1 to TRBJ2-1; D perhaps matches TRBD2 (6 bases). The length of the CDR3 is 16 residues. Germline V gene sequence: CDR1 MNHNS, CDR2 SASEGT. V lost 3 bases to trimming and J lost 6 bases, with 18 bases between them. The CDR3 loop reads CASSDAIGSLSNEQFF. The CDR3 coding sequence is TGTGCCAGCAGTGATGCCATCGGGAGCCTAAGCAATGAGCAGTTCTTC.

This clone was observed a handful of times. This chain joins TRBV10-3 and TRBJ2-1; 11 nucleotides agree with TRBD1. Looked up from germline, CDR1 is ENHRY and CDR2 is SYGVKD. This CDR3 is built from 15 residues. V shed 5 bases, J shed 8 bases, and the junction held 8 bases outside the gene matches. CDR3 residues: CAISPRTGGSDEQFF. DNA for the CDR3: TGTGCCATCAGTCCAAGGACAGGGGGCAGCGATGAGCAGTTCTTC.

Written as DNA, the CDR3 is TGTGCCAGCAGCTTGATGGGGATCGGCTACACCTTC. Its protein product is CASSLMGIGYTF. The chain has TRBV5-4 and TRBJ1-2; D gene uncertain. Trimming took 1 base from V and 8 from J, leaving 9 bases between them. This CDR3 comprises 12 residues. Germline V CDR1 and CDR2: SGHNT, YYREEE (reference sequence).

V gene TRBV7-2 combines with J gene TRBJ2-5; D is perhaps TRBD1 or TRBD2 (5 bases each). Germline assignment: CDR1 SGHTA and CDR2 FQGNSA. There are 13 residues in the CDR3. Trimming removed 5 bases from V and 5 bases from J, with 12 bases in between. CDR3 loop: CASSLRGLETQYF. The CDR3 DNA reads as TGTGCCAGCAGCCTGAGGGGATTGGAGACCCAGTACTTC.

The chain has TRBV5-4 and TRBJ2-7; tentatively, D is TRBD1 (5 bases). V was clipped by 2 bases and J by 0 bases, with 12 bases between them. The germline CDR1 and CDR2 sequences are SGHNT and YYREEE (reference sequence). This CDR3 is built from 15 residues. The CDR3 region has the DNA TGTGCCAGCAGCTTCGTTGACAGAAGCTCCTACGAGCAGTACTTC. Encoded protein: CASSFVDRSSYEQYF. The whole variable domain, remainder taken from reference TRBV5-4 and TRBJ2-7, is ETGVTQSPTHLIKTRGQQVTLRCSSQSGHNTVSWYQQALGQGPQFIFQYYREEENGRGNFPPRFSGLQFPNYSSELNVNALELDDSALYLCASSFVDRSSYEQYFGPGTRLTVT.